The source of this T cell receptor beta chain is a study of control samples from healthy donors and cancer patients. Here immunoSEQ multiplex PCR was the method, and the copy in TCRdb shows in-frame clones only, minus some. The table shows roughly 120,000 clones, with around nine tenths occurring only once. The sample was blood. This TCR was recovered from a man over 45 in good health.

CDR3 sequence: CASSPTSGVTDTQYF. CDR3 nucleotide sequence: TGTGCCAGCAGCCCCACTAGCGGGGTAACAGATACGCAGTATTTT. The gene calls are TRBV9 and TRBJ2-3; TRBD2 matches 10 bases. Germline-derived CDR1 and CDR2 are SGDLS and YYNGEE. This CDR3 spans 15 amino acids. Trimming at V came to 4 bases and at J to 3 bases, leaving 5 bases not matched to a gene.